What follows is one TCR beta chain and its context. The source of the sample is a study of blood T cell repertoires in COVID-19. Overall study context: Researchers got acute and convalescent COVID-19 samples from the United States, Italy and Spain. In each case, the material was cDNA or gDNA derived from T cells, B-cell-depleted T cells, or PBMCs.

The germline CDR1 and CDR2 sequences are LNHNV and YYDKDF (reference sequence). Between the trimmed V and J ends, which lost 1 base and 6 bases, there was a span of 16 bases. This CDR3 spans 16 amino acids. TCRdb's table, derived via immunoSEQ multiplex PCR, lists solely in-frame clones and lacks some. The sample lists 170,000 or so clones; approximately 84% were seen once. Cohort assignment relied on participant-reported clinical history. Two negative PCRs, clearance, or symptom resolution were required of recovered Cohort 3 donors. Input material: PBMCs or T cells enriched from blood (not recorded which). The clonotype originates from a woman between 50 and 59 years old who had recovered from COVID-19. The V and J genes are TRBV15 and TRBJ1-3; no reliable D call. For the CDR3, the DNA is TGTGCCACCAGCAGAGTTGGTTTCCGAGCCCAAAACACCATATATTTT. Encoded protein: CATSRVGFRAQNTIYF.